The source of this T cell receptor (beta chain) is a study of T-cell reconstitution after alpha-beta-depleted transplantation in children. Germline assignment: CDR1 SGHTA and CDR2 FQGNSA. The CDR3 consists of 14 residues. V was trimmed by 1 base and J by 9 bases, leaving 12 bases between them. As it was prepared, the TCRbeta library received unique molecular identifiers. TCRdb called the PCR reads again in MiXCR, with one record for every CDR3 protein. The sample consists of 400,000 to 500,000 distinct CDR3 sequences, approximately 11% of them appearing once. The input for sequencing was PBMCs from the stem cell graft donor, taken from the stem cell graft. This receptor was obtained from a human donor who donated a stem cell graft to a child with acute myeloid leukemia. The chain links TRBV7-2 to TRBJ2-2; D ambiguous. CDR3 residues: CASSLEKRARELFF. The CDR3 DNA reads as TGTGCCAGCAGCTTAGAGAAACGAGCACGGGAGCTGTTTTTT.